This passage covers 15 T cell receptor beta chains from one sample sequenced in a study of OX40 agonist ivuxolimab in advanced cancers. Sequenced by immunoSEQ multiplex PCR; TCRdb stores in-frame clones only, minus some. This table has approximately 29,000 clones, roughly 80% appearing once. This sample comprised CD4+ or CD8+ T cells sorted from blood, obtained in a trial of the OX40 agonist ivuxolimab. Receptors originate from an adult with an advanced solid tumor such as melanoma, head and neck, liver or kidney cancer.

This sequence joins TRBV5-6 and TRBJ2-5; no clear D. The germline gives CDR1 SGHDT, CDR2 YYEEEE. V was shortened by 3 bases and J by 6 bases, with 18 bases between the two germline ends. This CDR3 is 15 amino acids long. CDR3: CASSSLTLGEKTQYF. The CDR3 region has the DNA TGTGCCAGCAGCTCATTAACATTAGGCGAAAAGACCCAGTACTTC.

Only a few counts were recorded for this clone. This chain uses TRBV9 with TRBJ2-2, with 8 bases identical to TRBD2. V was pared by 0 bases and J by 4 bases, with 5 bases of the junction left unmatched. The CDR3 totals 16 residues. Germline V CDR1 and CDR2: SGDLS, YYNGEE. The CDR3 DNA sequence: TGTGCCAGCAGCGTAGCCGGGGGGGCTGGCACCGGGGAGCTGTTTTTT. Translating it yields CASSVAGGAGTGELFF.

This clone has a handful of counts. The chain uses TRBV29-1 and TRBJ1-2, with D uncertain. Germline CDR1 and CDR2: SQVTM and ANQGSEA. Trimming took off 1 base at V and 4 bases at J, with 4 bases between the two ends. The CDR3 covers 11 residues. CDR3: CSVEGLYGYTF. CDR3 nucleotides: TGCAGCGTTGAAGGGCTCTATGGCTACACCTTC.

This chain connects TRBV7-4 to TRBJ2-7, with D possibly called TRBD1 or TRBD2 (5 bases each). Germline V CDR1 and CDR2: SGHVT, SQSDAQ. V was clipped by 3 bases and J by 2 bases, with 5 bases between them. CDR3 length: 12 amino acids. The CDR3 DNA reads as TGTGCCAGCAGCTTGGGGGCCTACGAGCAGTACTTC. It encodes CASSLGAYEQYF.

The rearrangement links TRBV6-6 to TRBJ1-3; tentatively, D is TRBD1 (5 bases). V was pared by 0 bases and J by 0 bases, with 6 bases between. Germline assignment: CDR1 MNHNY and CDR2 SVGAGI (reference sequence). The CDR3 covers 15 residues. The CDR3: CASSYSQGSGNTIYF. CDR3 bases: TGTGCCAGCAGTTACTCTCAGGGCTCTGGAAACACCATATATTTT.

This chain connects TRBV9 to TRBJ2-2, with D perhaps TRBD1 (6 bases). V dropped 3 bases and J dropped 2 bases, with 14 bases sitting between them. CDR3 length: 16 residues. Germline assignment: CDR1 SGDLS and CDR2 YYNGEE. The CDR3 region has the DNA TGTGCCAGCAGCGCTGGTGCAGGGACAAACACCGGGGAGCTGTTTTTT. Protein sequence: CASSAGAGTNTGELFF. Full variable domain (missing parts from reference TRBV9 and TRBJ2-2): DSGVTQTPKHLITATGQRVTLRCSPRSGDLSVYWYQQSLDQGLQFLIQYYNGEERAKGNILERFSAQQFPDLHSELNLSSLELGDSALYFCASSAGAGTNTGELFFGEGSRLTVL.

The chain carries TRBV7-9 and TRBJ1-1, with D perhaps matching TRBD1 (5 bases). The V gene's germline CDR1 is SEHNR and CDR2 FQNEAQ (reference sequence). The CDR3 runs to 12 residues. Trimming took off 0 bases at V and 12 bases at J, with 11 bases between the two ends. CDR3 in amino acids: CASSLAGAETFF. The CDR3 coding sequence is TGTGCCAGCAGCTTAGCAGGGGCTGAGACTTTCTTT.

The chain combines TRBV4-3 with TRBJ2-7, with 8 bases aligning to TRBD1. This CDR3 is 17 amino acids long. The trim removed 1 base at V and 0 bases at J, leaving 8 bases unmatched. Germline values: CDR1 LGHNA, CDR2 YSLEER. CDR3 nucleotide sequence: TGCGCCAGCAGCCAAGCGCTTAGGACAGGGTACTCCTACGAGCAGTACTTC. This sequence encodes CASSQALRTGYSYEQYF.

This sequence joins TRBV29-1 and TRBJ2-1; a possible D gene is TRBD1 (6 bases). This CDR3 has 15 residues. Germline V gene data show CDR1 as SQVTM and CDR2 as ANQGSEA. Trimming removed 3 bases at V and 0 bases at J, with 12 bases between. For the CDR3, the DNA is TGCAGCGTTGATACAGGGTCGAGCTCCTACAATGAGCAGTTCTTC. This translates into CSVDTGSSSYNEQFF.

This clone is a singleton in its sample. The chain joins TRBV6-1 to TRBJ1-1; D is uncertain. V lost 0 bases, J lost 5 bases, and 16 bases lay in between. From germline, CDR1 is MNHNS and CDR2 SASEGT. The CDR3 has 16 residues. CDR3 coding DNA: TGTGCCAGCAGTGAAGCCCGGTGGGGTCGAGGGACTGAAGCTTTCTTT. Amino acid sequence: CASSEARWGRGTEAFF.

The rearrangement joins TRBV9 to TRBJ2-1; 12 bases are shared with TRBD2. CDR1 and CDR2 (germline): SGDLS, YYNGEE. The CDR3 spans 15 residues. V shed 4 bases and J 7 bases; nucleotides not matched to a gene: 6. CDR3 in DNA: TGTGCCAGCAGCCCTAGCGGGGGGGCGGTTAATGAGCAGTTCTTC. Encoded protein: CASSPSGGAVNEQFF.

This rearrangement joins TRBV11-2 to TRBJ1-1; D uncertain. Per germline, CDR1 SGHAT and CDR2 FQNNGV. CDR3 length: 17 amino acids. Trimming stripped 5 bases from V and 3 bases from J, with 22 bases between. This chain's CDR3 is CASSPSKQLLRDTEAFF. Here the CDR3 DNA reads TGTGCCAGCAGCCCTTCTAAACAGCTCCTACGGGACACTGAAGCTTTCTTT.

The chain employs TRBV4-1 and TRBJ2-1; D is perhaps TRBD2 (6 bases). The CDR3 totals 16 residues. CDR1 and CDR2 from the germline V gene are MGHRA and YSYEKL. The germline V and J ends were trimmed by 0 bases and 0 bases, with 9 bases remaining between them. Written as DNA, the CDR3 is TGCGCCAGCAGCCAAGACTCCGGGGGCTCCTACAATGAGCAGTTCTTC. Amino acid sequence: CASSQDSGGSYNEQFF.

The sample holds a few counts of this clone. The rearrangement links TRBV12-1 to TRBJ2-1; TRBD2, the table's D call, lacks a check against the DNA. TRBV12-1 is shown as a pseudogene. This CDR3 is 15 amino acids long. The CDR3 bases are TGTGCCAGCAGCTTTGTACGAGACTCCTACAATGAGCAGTTCTTC. It yields the protein CASSFVRDSYNEQFF.

The chain couples TRBV5-6 to TRBJ2-7; 15 bases fit TRBD2. The CDR3 contains 15 residues. V was clipped by 4 bases and J by 9 bases; unmatched bases: 8. CDR1 and CDR2 from the germline V gene are SGHDT and YYEEEE. CDR3 nucleotides: TGTGCCAGCAGCATCGGACTAGCGGGGGGGACCGTGCAGTACTTC. Translated, it gives CASSIGLAGGTVQYF.